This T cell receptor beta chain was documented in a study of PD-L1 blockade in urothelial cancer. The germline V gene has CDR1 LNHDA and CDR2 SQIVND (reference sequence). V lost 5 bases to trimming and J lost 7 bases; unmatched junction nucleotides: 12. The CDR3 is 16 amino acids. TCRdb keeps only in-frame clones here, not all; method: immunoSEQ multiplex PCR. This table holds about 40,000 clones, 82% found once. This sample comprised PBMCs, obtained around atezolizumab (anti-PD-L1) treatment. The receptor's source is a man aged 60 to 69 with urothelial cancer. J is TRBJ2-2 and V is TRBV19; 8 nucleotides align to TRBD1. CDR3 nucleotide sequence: TGTGCCAGTAGTCCCCGGGACAGGAAGGCTGGCGGGGAGCTGTTTTTT. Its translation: CASSPRDRKAGGELFF.